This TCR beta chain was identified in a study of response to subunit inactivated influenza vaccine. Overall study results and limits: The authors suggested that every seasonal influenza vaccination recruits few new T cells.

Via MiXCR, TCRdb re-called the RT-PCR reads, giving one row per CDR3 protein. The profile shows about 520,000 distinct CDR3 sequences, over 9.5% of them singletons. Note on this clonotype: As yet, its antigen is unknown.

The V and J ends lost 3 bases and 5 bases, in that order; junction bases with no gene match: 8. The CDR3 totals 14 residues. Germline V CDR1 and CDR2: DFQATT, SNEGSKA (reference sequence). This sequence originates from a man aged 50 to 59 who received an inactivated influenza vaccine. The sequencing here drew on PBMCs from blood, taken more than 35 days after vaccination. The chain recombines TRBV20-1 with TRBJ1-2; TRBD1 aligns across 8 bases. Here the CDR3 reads CSASPPDRGYGYTF. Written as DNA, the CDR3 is TGCAGTGCTAGCCCACCCGACAGGGGTTATGGCTACACCTTC.